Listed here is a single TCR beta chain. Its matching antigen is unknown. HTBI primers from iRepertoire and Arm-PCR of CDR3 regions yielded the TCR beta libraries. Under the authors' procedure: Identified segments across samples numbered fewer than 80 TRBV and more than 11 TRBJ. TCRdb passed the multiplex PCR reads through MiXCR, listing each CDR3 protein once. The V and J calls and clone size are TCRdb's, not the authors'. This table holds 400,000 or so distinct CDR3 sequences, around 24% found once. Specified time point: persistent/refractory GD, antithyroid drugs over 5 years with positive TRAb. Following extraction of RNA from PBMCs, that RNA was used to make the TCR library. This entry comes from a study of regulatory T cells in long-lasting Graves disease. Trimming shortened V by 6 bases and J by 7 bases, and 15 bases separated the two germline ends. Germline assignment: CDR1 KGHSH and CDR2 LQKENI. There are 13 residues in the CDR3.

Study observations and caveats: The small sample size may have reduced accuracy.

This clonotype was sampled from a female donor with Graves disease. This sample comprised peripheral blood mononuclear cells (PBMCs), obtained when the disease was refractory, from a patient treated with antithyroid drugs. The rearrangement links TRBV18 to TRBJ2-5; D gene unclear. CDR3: CASSPLRDGTQYF. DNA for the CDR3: TGTGCCAGCTCTCCCCTCCGAGACGGGACCCAGTACTTC.